These T cell receptor beta chains were read from a single sample in a study of cytomegalovirus exposure and HLA in healthy donors. The method was immunoSEQ multiplex PCR; TCRdb's version includes in-frame clones alone and lacks a portion of them. Among about 220,000 clones listed, over 65% were seen once. Sequenced input: PBMCs. The receptors stem from a young man in good health and CMV-seronegative. Both conserved end residues are part of each CDR3. Fields, in order: J gene, V gene, clone size, CDR3 protein. For some rows the clone size is stated as once, few or many, or as a class when expanded; others skip it.

J gene: TRBJ2-1
V gene: TRBV30
clone size: once
CDR3 protein: CAWSTGTSGINEQFF

J gene: TRBJ2-3
V gene: TRBV2
clone size: .
CDR3 protein: CASSPQGVGTDTQYF

J gene: TRBJ2-3
V gene: TRBV2
clone size: once
CDR3 protein: CASKGGRFEDTQYF

J gene: TRBJ1-1
V gene: TRBV2
clone size: .
CDR3 protein: CASQDSNTEAFF

J gene: TRBJ1-5
V gene: TRBV6-5
clone size: .
CDR3 protein: CASSEHRNQPQHF

J gene: TRBJ2-5
V gene: TRBV5-1
clone size: .
CDR3 protein: CASSLTGQGKETQYF

J gene: TRBJ1-5
V gene: TRBV29-1
clone size: .
CDR3 protein: CSVGQGKDQPQHF

J gene: TRBJ1-2
V gene: TRBV28
clone size: .
CDR3 protein: CASSSHGTGYGYTF

J gene: TRBJ2-1
V gene: TRBV5-4
clone size: .
CDR3 protein: CASGSGAYNEQFF

J gene: TRBJ2-5
V gene: TRBV9
clone size: .
CDR3 protein: CASSWGTSEETQYF

J gene: TRBJ1-6
V gene: TRBV7-8
clone size: .
CDR3 protein: CASSLAYINSPLHF

J gene: TRBJ2-7
V gene: TRBV4-1
clone size: .
CDR3 protein: CASSPKTGGRAYEQYF

J gene: TRBJ2-3
V gene: TRBV5-4
clone size: .
CDR3 protein: CASKGALAGTDTQYF

J gene: TRBJ2-1
V gene: TRBV2
clone size: .
CDR3 protein: CAISTQSSYNEQFF

J gene: TRBJ2-2
V gene: TRBV6-5
clone size: .
CDR3 protein: CASSSGQPTGELFF

J gene: TRBJ1-2
V gene: TRBV7-3
clone size: .
CDR3 protein: CASSYGQGVYGYTF

J gene: .
V gene: TRBV9
clone size: .
CDR3 protein: CASSAGTLTHEQYF

J gene: TRBJ2-1
V gene: TRBV7-6
clone size: .
CDR3 protein: CASSFYGTSGRAWSEQFF

J gene: TRBJ1-3
V gene: TRBV28
clone size: .
CDR3 protein: CASSSLGSTGNTIYF

J gene: TRBJ2-7
V gene: TRBV11-1
clone size: .
CDR3 protein: CASSPGLIYEQYF

J gene: TRBJ1-1
V gene: TRBV7-8
clone size: .
CDR3 protein: CASSKGLPPNTEAFF

J gene: TRBJ2-7
V gene: TRBV28
clone size: .
CDR3 protein: CASSPHHSYEQYF

J gene: TRBJ2-7
V gene: TRBV21-1
clone size: few
CDR3 protein: CASSNSTGRTAGVPPLRSYEQYF

J gene: TRBJ2-1
V gene: TRBV19
clone size: .
CDR3 protein: CASSSLWAGGPSNEQFF

J gene: TRBJ1-1
V gene: TRBV28
clone size: few
CDR3 protein: CASSAGGRPEAFF

J gene: TRBJ2-3
V gene: TRBV28
clone size: .
CDR3 protein: CASRISGDTQYF

J gene: TRBJ1-5
V gene: TRBV12-5
clone size: .
CDR3 protein: CASGSQNRQENQPQHF

J gene: TRBJ1-5
V gene: TRBV12-5
clone size: .
CDR3 protein: CASGFTGQGGNQPQHF

J gene: TRBJ1-4
V gene: TRBV18
clone size: .
CDR3 protein: CASSQGQAEEKLFF

J gene: TRBJ2-5
V gene: TRBV5-8
clone size: few
CDR3 protein: CASSSRSQYF

J gene: TRBJ2-3
V gene: TRBV6-4
clone size: once
CDR3 protein: CASSVEGRGDTQYF

J gene: TRBJ1-2
V gene: TRBV7-2
clone size: .
CDR3 protein: CASSLALTTDYGYTF

J gene: TRBJ1-4
V gene: TRBV2
clone size: .
CDR3 protein: CASSDNPDRPPGLFF

J gene: TRBJ1-2
V gene: TRBV19
clone size: once
CDR3 protein: CARDLGREHYGYTF

J gene: TRBJ1-5
V gene: TRBV6-5
clone size: .
CDR3 protein: CASSSRTAGAQHF

J gene: TRBJ2-5
V gene: TRBV28
clone size: few
CDR3 protein: CASSLSSRWETQYF

J gene: TRBJ1-2
V gene: TRBV2
clone size: .
CDR3 protein: CASSGGTGVGGYTF

J gene: TRBJ1-2
V gene: TRBV5-6
clone size: .
CDR3 protein: CASSSGGDSHF

J gene: TRBJ2-7
V gene: TRBV7-9
clone size: .
CDR3 protein: CASSSPEGYEQYF

J gene: TRBJ2-7
V gene: TRBV5-6
clone size: .
CDR3 protein: CASSLWGGNRYEQYF

J gene: .
V gene: TRBV14
clone size: .
CDR3 protein: CASSQVFYEQYF

J gene: TRBJ2-7
V gene: TRBV9
clone size: .
CDR3 protein: CASSVEAGGLHYEQYF

J gene: TRBJ2-4
V gene: TRBV6-5
clone size: .
CDR3 protein: CASRGQANIQYF

J gene: TRBJ2-1
V gene: TRBV27
clone size: .
CDR3 protein: CASSDLAGGPYNEQFF

J gene: TRBJ2-5
V gene: TRBV7-3
clone size: .
CDR3 protein: CASSLSGTQETQYF

J gene: TRBJ2-7
V gene: TRBV4-1
clone size: .
CDR3 protein: CASSRGNWDRGLSYEQYF